The 21 T cell receptor beta chains below were found in one sample sequenced in a study of T cell responses to AZD1222 COVID-19 vaccine. Only in-frame clones appear in the TCRdb table, and some are missing; sequencing was by immunoSEQ multiplex PCR. Counted here are 140,000 to 150,000 clones, just under 95% occurring once; the ten biggest clones make up 12%. Material: peripheral blood, obtained after recovery from COVID-19. Every receptor here comes from an adult who had recovered from COVID-19.

This clone was seen a handful of times. The chain links TRBV7-2 to TRBJ2-7, with 8 positions matching TRBD1. Per germline, CDR1 SGHTA and CDR2 FQGNSA. The trim removed 5 bases at V and 6 bases at J, leaving 6 bases unmatched. The length of the CDR3 is 13 residues. In DNA form, the CDR3 reads TGTGCCAGCAGCCCAAAGACAGGGGCCGAGCAGTACTTC. It translates to CASSPKTGAEQYF.

In this sample, this clone turned up once. The rearrangement links TRBV4-1 to TRBJ2-1, with 8 bases fitting TRBD2. Germline loops: CDR1 MGHRA, CDR2 YSYEKL. The CDR3 covers 16 residues. Trimming took 1 base from V and 7 from J; bases not matched to a gene: 9. CDR3 DNA sequence: TGCGCCAGCAGCCAAGGGTTTCGGGCTAGCGGGAATGAGCAGTTCTTC. Its protein is CASSQGFRASGNEQFF.

This sequence joins TRBV4-1 and TRBJ1-2, with a possible D match to TRBD1 (6 bases). Per germline, CDR1 MGHRA and CDR2 YSYEKL. With 0 bases removed from V and 8 bases from J, the gap between germline ends came to 13 bases. CDR3 length equals 14 residues. The CDR3 coding sequence is TGCGCCAGCAGCCAAGATGGGGGGGCAGAGGGCTACACCTTC. Its protein is CASSQDGGAEGYTF.

This rearrangement joins TRBV18 to TRBJ1-2, with TRBD1 as a possible D gene (6 bases). CDR1 and CDR2 from the germline V gene are KGHSH and LQKENI. V was pared by 2 bases and J by 8 bases, with 18 bases between. This CDR3 is built from 15 residues. CDR3 nucleotides: TGTGCCAGCTCACCAAACAGAGACTGGGGGGGCGGCTACACCTTC. Translation gives CASSPNRDWGGGYTF.

V is TRBV5-1 and J is TRBJ1-1; D may be TRBD1 (5 bases). V lost 4 bases, J lost 1 base, and 11 bases lay in between. This CDR3 contains 14 residues. Germline CDR1 reads SGHRS; CDR2 reads YFSETQ. As DNA, the CDR3 is TGCGCCAGCAGCCCTTCTACAGGGAACACTGAAGCTTTCTTT. Its translation: CASSPSTGNTEAFF.

The rearrangement joins TRBV4-1 to TRBJ2-2; TRBD1 matches 8 bases. With V trimmed by 5 bases and J by 5 bases, 13 bases remained unmatched. The CDR3 length is 17 residues. Germline V CDR1 and CDR2: MGHRA, YSYEKL. CDR3 region: CASSLGGRGRWTGELFF. The CDR3 nucleotides are TGCGCCAGCAGCTTAGGCGGCAGGGGGCGGTGGACCGGGGAGCTGTTTTTT.

The V and J genes are TRBV7-9 and TRBJ1-3; tentative D call: TRBD1 (5 bases). CDR1 is SEHNR and CDR2 is FQNEAQ in the germline V gene (reference sequence). The ends were cut back, 6 bases at V and 0 bases at J, with 15 bases in the middle. CDR3 length: 16 residues. The CDR3 is CASSYLHGASGNTIYF. CDR3 in DNA: TGTGCCAGCAGTTACCTGCACGGGGCCTCTGGAAACACCATATATTTT.

V and J are TRBV3-1 (or the pseudogene TRBV3-2) and TRBJ2-2, with TRBD2 matching 8 bases. The V gene's germline CDR1 is LGHDT and CDR2 YNNKEL (reference sequence). The CDR3 covers 15 residues. V trimming: 4 bases; J trimming: 1 base; junction bases outside the gene matches: 2. Here the CDR3 DNA reads TGTGCCAGCAGCCGAGGGACTAGGAACACCGGGGAGCTGTTTTTT. Translated: CASSRGTRNTGELFF.

The table lists this clone with a count of one. CDR3 amino acids: CASSQAGMNNEQFF. CDR3 DNA: TGTGCCAGCAGCCAAGCCGGGATGAACAATGAGCAGTTCTTC. This chain uses TRBV3-1 (or the pseudogene TRBV3-2) with TRBJ2-1; D perhaps matches TRBD2 (5 bases). CDR1 and CDR2 from the germline V gene are LGHDT and YNNKEL (reference sequence). V was pared by 1 base and J by 5 bases, with 9 bases between. There are 14 residues in the CDR3.

The table lists this clone with a count of one. Written as DNA, the CDR3 is TGTGCTAGTGGTTTCCCTCCGGGACAGTCTAGCAATCAGCCCCAGCATTTT. Protein sequence: CASGFPPGQSSNQPQHF. This rearrangement joins TRBV12-5 to TRBJ1-5; 7 bases are a match to TRBD1. V trimming: 3 bases; J trimming: 0 bases; junction bases outside the gene matches: 8. Germline CDR1 and CDR2: LGHNT and FRNRAP. CDR3 length equals 17 residues.

The genes are TRBV19 and TRBJ1-1, with a weak D call TRBD1 (6 bases). Trimming took off 6 bases at V and 3 bases at J, with 20 bases between the two ends. The V gene's germline CDR1 is LNHDA and CDR2 SQIVND (reference sequence). The CDR3 is made up of 16 amino acids. The CDR3 DNA is TGTGCCAGTAGGGATAGTGGGGGGCTTCTGGACACTGAAGCTTTCTTT. It codes for CASRDSGGLLDTEAFF.

The chain recombines TRBV25-1 with TRBJ1-3, with D uncertain. V lost 4 bases and J lost 0, with 7 bases in between. Germline assignment: CDR1 MGHDK and CDR2 SYGVNS. CDR3 length: 14 amino acids. The CDR3 DNA is TGTGCCAGCAGTGGTTGGGTCTCTGGAAACACCATATATTTT. Encoded protein: CASSGWVSGNTIYF.

J is TRBJ2-7 and V is TRBV28, with 10 bases fitting TRBD2. The CDR3 runs 15 residues. Germline trimming cut 3 bases from V and 5 bases from J; bases unmatched to any gene: 7. Germline CDR1 reads MDHEN; CDR2 reads SYDVKM. The CDR3 here is CASSLTGLASHEQYF. CDR3 DNA sequence: TGTGCCAGCAGTTTGACGGGACTAGCGTCTCACGAGCAGTACTTC.

The chain is built from TRBV6-5 and TRBJ1-5; D is possibly TRBD1 (5 bases). The CDR3 sequence is 16 residues long. V was pared by 4 bases and J by 6 bases, with 19 bases between. The germline CDR1 and CDR2 sequences are MNHEY and SVGAGI. The CDR3 DNA sequence: TGTGCCAGCAGTTGGGACCGCCCGTCTGTGGGTCAGCCCCAGCATTTT. Its translation: CASSWDRPSVGQPQHF.

The chain joins TRBV29-1 to TRBJ1-4; D is uncertain. Between the trimmed V and J ends, which lost 4 bases and 3 bases, there was a span of 9 bases. The CDR3 totals 13 residues. In germline, CDR1 is SQVTM, CDR2 ANQGSEA. DNA for the CDR3: TGCAGCGTTGGGGCCAGCTCTAATGAAAAACTGTTTTTT. This codes for CSVGASSNEKLFF.

The V gene is TRBV5-6, the J gene TRBJ2-7; 9 bases are shared with TRBD1. Germline CDR1 and CDR2: SGHDT and YYEEEE. V trimming: 2 bases; J trimming: 2 bases; junction bases outside the gene matches: 8. This CDR3 is built from 16 residues. CDR3 DNA: TGTGCCAGCAGCTTATATGGGACAGGGAGGGCCTACGAGCAGTACTTC. The encoded protein is CASSLYGTGRAYEQYF. Complete variable domain (other parts from reference TRBV5-6 and TRBJ2-7): DAGVTQSPTHLIKTRGQQVTLRCSPKSGHDTVSWYQQALGQGPQFIFQYYEEEERQRGNFPDRFSGHQFPNYSSELNVNALLLGDSALYLCASSLYGTGRAYEQYFGPGTRLTVT.

This chain's CDR3 is CASSPQNQPQHF. In DNA form, the CDR3 reads TGTGCCAGCAGTCCCCAGAATCAGCCCCAGCATTTT. The chain recombines TRBV28 with TRBJ1-5; no clear D. This CDR3 spans 12 amino acids. Germline V gene data show CDR1 as MDHEN and CDR2 as SYDVKM. With 5 bases removed from V and 4 bases from J, the gap between germline ends came to 6 bases. The complete variable domain, with remaining parts taken from reference TRBV28 and TRBJ1-5, reads DVKVTQSSRYLVKRTGEKVFLECVQDMDHENMFWYRQDPGLGLRLIYFSYDVKMKEKGDIPEGYSVSREKKERFSLILESASTNQTSMYLCASSPQNQPQHFGDGTRLSIL.

The chain couples TRBV7-2 to TRBJ1-2, with a possible D match to TRBD1 (5 bases). Germline V gives CDR1 SGHTA, CDR2 FQGNSA. The CDR3 is made up of 15 amino acids. The V end lost 3 bases, the J end lost 5 bases, and 16 bases lay between the germline ends. This CDR3 reads CASSFRDAARYGYTF. DNA for the CDR3: TGTGCCAGCAGCTTCCGGGACGCGGCTCGATATGGCTACACCTTC.

J is TRBJ2-4 and V is TRBV24-1, with D perhaps matching TRBD1 (6 bases). Germline lookup yields CDR1 KGHDR and CDR2 SFDVKD. The CDR3 covers 19 residues. With 5 bases removed from V and 0 bases from J, the gap between germline ends came to 22 bases. CDR3 protein: CATSVRQGKLLIAKNIQYF. The CDR3 DNA is TGTGCCACCAGTGTGCGGCAGGGGAAGCTTCTGATAGCCAAAAACATTCAGTACTTC.

V is TRBV4-1 and J is TRBJ2-1, with D tentatively TRBD1 or TRBD2 (5 bases each). Germline-derived CDR1 and CDR2 are MGHRA and YSYEKL. The CDR3 spans 14 residues. V was cut by 3 bases and J by 5 bases, with 11 bases left in between. The CDR3 coding sequence is TGCGCCAGCAGCCACGGGGCCATGAACAATGAGCAGTTCTTC. It translates to CASSHGAMNNEQFF.

This clone was found once. V is TRBV7-9 and J is TRBJ1-1; D is unresolved. In germline, CDR1 is SEHNR, CDR2 FQNEAQ (reference sequence). Trimming shortened V by 5 bases and J by 8 bases, and 12 bases separated the two germline ends. The CDR3 length is 12 residues. This CDR3 is CASSQEVGEAFF. In DNA form, the CDR3 reads TGTGCCAGCAGCCAAGAGGTCGGAGAAGCTTTCTTT.